This TCR beta chain originates from a study of shared clonotypes between healthy human individuals. The CDR3 totals 16 residues. Germline lookup yields CDR1 MNHNY and CDR2 SVGAGI (reference sequence). The V end lost 6 bases, the J end lost 0 bases, and 16 bases lay between the germline ends. About this clone: Its antigen is not known.

General observations from the study: Roughly 5% of naive CD4 clonotypes were common to several donors.

Caucasian adults living in Nashville, Tennessee, provided all samples. Original processing methods: Filtering of immunoSEQ junctional sequences could not match full-length read filtering. The assay was immunoSEQ multiplex PCR, and TCRdb's table has in-frame clones only and misses some. The DNA was the basis for D and trimming; V, J and clone size are from that table. The profile shows 400,000 to 600,000 clones, more than 95% of them singletons. The receptor's source is a woman aged 25 to 39 in good health. The V and J genes are TRBV6-6 and TRBJ2-3, with D unresolved. Sequencing was carried out using naive CD4+ T cells sorted from blood. Noted subset: CD45RA+ positively selected. DNA of the CDR3: TGTGCCAGCAGCTCCATTGTTGCGGTTAGCACAGATACGCAGTATTTT. This codes for CASSSIVAVSTDTQYF.